These 23 T cell receptor beta chains came from one sample sequenced in a study of vaccination effects on CD4 cells after COVID-19. Their antigens remain unidentified. Repertoires were generated with immunoSEQ multiplex PCR, while TCRdb's copy carries only in-frame clones and drops some. The sample carries 25,000 to 40,000 clones, approximately 60% recorded once. Antigen-specific CD4+ T cells were first expanded with viral peptide pools by the ViraFEST assay and only then sequenced. It was after approximately 10 days of culture that CD4+ T cells were isolated. Participants received two doses of either the BNT162b2 or mRNA-1273 vaccine. The sequencing here drew on CD4+ T cells from PBMCs cultured with SARS-CoV-2 spike peptides, taken after COVID-19 vaccination. Receptor source: a human donor who received a COVID-19 vaccine.

The chain carries TRBV2 and TRBJ1-1; D gene unclear. The CDR3 is 11 amino acids. V lost 1 base and J lost 3, with 0 bases in between. Germline CDR1 and CDR2: SNHLY and FYNNEI. The CDR3 sequence is CASSEDTEAFF. The CDR3 DNA sequence: TGTGCCAGCAGTGAAGACACTGAAGCTTTCTTT. The whole variable domain, remainder taken from reference TRBV2 and TRBJ1-1, is EPEVTQTPSHQVTQMGQEVILRCVPISNHLYFYWYRQILGQKVEFLVSFYNNEISEKSEIFDDQFSVERPDGSNFTLKIRSTKLEDSAMYFCASSEDTEAFFGQGTRLTVV.

Here the CDR3 reads CASSQGSRGALTDTQYF. CDR3 sequence (DNA): TGTGCCAGCAGCCAAGGATCCCGGGGGGCTCTCACAGATACGCAGTATTTT. This chain uses TRBV3-1 (or the pseudogene TRBV3-2) with TRBJ2-3; maybe TRBD2 (7 bases). CDR1 is LGHDT, CDR2 YNNKEL, per germline (reference sequence). The CDR3 totals 17 residues. V was shortened by 1 base and J by 2 bases, with 16 bases between the two germline ends.

This clone was counted between two and nine times. The CDR3 here is CASSPGDYGYTF. The CDR3 nucleotides are TGTGCCAGCAGCCCAGGAGATTATGGCTACACCTTC. The chain recombines TRBV9 with TRBJ1-2; D is undetermined. The length of the CDR3 is 12 residues. CDR1 is SGDLS, CDR2 YYNGEE, per germline. V lost 4 bases and J 5 bases, leaving 9 bases between the germline ends.

The chain combines TRBV2 with TRBJ1-1, with D uncertain. Trimming removed 8 bases at V and 6 bases at J, with 19 bases between. This CDR3 is 14 amino acids long. Per germline, CDR1 SNHLY and CDR2 FYNNEI. CDR3 in amino acids: CASGVGKVGSEAFF. CDR3 DNA sequence: TGTGCCAGCGGGGTAGGGAAGGTTGGCTCTGAAGCTTTCTTT.

The CDR3: CSAISGYEQFF. CDR3 DNA: TGCAGTGCTATCAGCGGATATGAGCAGTTCTTC. V is TRBV20-1 and J is TRBJ2-1, with a tentative D call TRBD2 (5 bases). This CDR3 is built from 11 residues. Trimming removed 4 bases from V and 8 bases from J, with 9 bases in between. Germline V gives CDR1 DFQATT, CDR2 SNEGSKA (reference sequence).

This clone was detected only a few times. The genes are TRBV9 and TRBJ1-2, with 8 nucleotides matching TRBD1. The V gene end was trimmed by 4 bases and the J gene end by 4 bases; junction bases not matched to a gene: 9. CDR3 length: 15 residues. The germline CDR1 and CDR2 sequences are SGDLS and YYNGEE. CDR3: CASSLTGGSIYGYTF. DNA for the CDR3: TGTGCCAGCAGCCTCACAGGGGGTAGTATCTATGGCTACACCTTC.

The chain has TRBV6-6 and TRBJ2-7; D is unresolved. Trimming removed 5 bases at V and 7 bases at J, with 9 bases between. The CDR3 is 11 residues long. Looked up from germline, CDR1 is MNHNY and CDR2 is SVGAGI (reference sequence). CDR3 sequence: CASSDDLEQYF. The CDR3 DNA sequence: TGTGCCAGCAGTGACGACCTTGAGCAGTACTTC.

The chain recombines TRBV5-4 with TRBJ2-5; 13 bases line up with TRBD2. Germline assignment: CDR1 SGHNT and CDR2 YYREEE (reference sequence). The CDR3 has 16 residues. The V and J ends lost 3 bases and 4 bases, in that order; junction bases with no gene match: 6. CDR3 region: CASSSPGLAGRETQYF. The CDR3 region has the DNA TGTGCCAGCAGCTCTCCGGGACTAGCGGGGCGAGAGACCCAGTACTTC.

This chain's CDR3 is CASRSRSEGYNEQFF. DNA of the CDR3: TGTGCCAGCAGGTCGCGGAGCGAGGGGTACAATGAGCAGTTCTTC. The chain carries TRBV7-7 and TRBJ2-1, with D perhaps being TRBD1 or TRBD2 (5 bases each). The CDR3 totals 15 residues. V gave up 6 bases and J gave up 4 bases, with 16 bases separating them. Germline loops: CDR1 SSHAT, CDR2 FNYEAQ (reference sequence).

The chain links TRBV19 to TRBJ2-3, with D uncertain. From germline, CDR1 is LNHDA and CDR2 SQIVND (reference sequence). The CDR3 contains 14 residues. V was cut by 6 bases and J by 3 bases, with 13 bases left in between. CDR3 amino acids: CASSTQYSTDTQYF. CDR3 coding DNA: TGTGCCAGTAGCACACAGTATTCGACAGATACGCAGTATTTT.

The V gene is TRBV11-1, the J gene TRBJ1-4; tentative D call: TRBD1 (5 bases). Looked up from germline, CDR1 is SGHAT and CDR2 is FQDESV (reference sequence). CDR3 length: 14 amino acids. The V end was cut by 8 bases, the J end by 6 bases, with 16 bases between. The chain's CDR3 is CASATRGSDEKLFF. The CDR3 coding sequence is TGTGCCAGCGCGACTCGGGGCTCGGATGAAAAACTGTTTTTT.

A few counts support this clone. The V gene is TRBV7-7, the J gene TRBJ2-2, with D perhaps given as TRBD1 or TRBD2 (5 bases each). V was clipped by 4 bases and J by 0 bases, with 12 bases between them. In germline, CDR1 is SSHAT, CDR2 FNYEAQ (reference sequence). The CDR3 runs to 16 residues. DNA of the CDR3: TGTGCCAGCAGCTCGGGACGACTTACGAACACCGGGGAGCTGTTTTTT. Its translation is CASSSGRLTNTGELFF.

The V gene is TRBV6-5, the J gene TRBJ2-7; 13 nucleotides match TRBD2. CDR1 is MNHEY and CDR2 is SVGAGI in the germline V gene. The trim removed 6 bases at V and 2 bases at J, leaving 4 bases unmatched. The CDR3 spans 15 residues. The CDR3 reads CASREGLAGTYEQYF. CDR3 coding DNA: TGTGCCAGCAGGGAGGGACTAGCGGGGACCTACGAGCAGTACTTC.

The V gene is TRBV7-9, the J gene TRBJ1-6; 10 bases agree with TRBD1. CDR3 length: 16 amino acids. Germline V lookup: CDR1 SEHNR, CDR2 FQNEAQ (reference sequence). Germline trimming cut 7 bases from V and 4 bases from J; bases unmatched to any gene: 7. CDR3 sequence (DNA): TGTGCCAGCATTCCGGGACAGGGGATATATAATTCACCCCTCCACTTT. Translation gives CASIPGQGIYNSPLHF.

The J gene is TRBJ1-5, the V gene TRBV2, with D possibly TRBD1 on 5 matching bases. This CDR3 comprises 16 residues. V was trimmed by 5 bases and J by 3 bases, leaving 17 bases between them. Per the germline V gene, CDR1 is SNHLY and CDR2 is FYNNEI. CDR3 amino acids: CASSQGSGSINQPQHF. The CDR3 DNA follows: TGTGCCAGCAGTCAGGGCTCCGGCAGTATCAATCAGCCCCAGCATTTT.

The chain recombines TRBV6-5 with TRBJ1-5; TRBD1 is a possible D gene (5 bases). The germline V gene encodes CDR1 MNHEY and CDR2 SVGAGI. CDR3 length equals 16 residues. V was clipped by 3 bases and J by 1 base, with 13 bases between them. CDR3 in amino acids: CASSYAGGNSNQPQHF. The CDR3 DNA follows: TGTGCCAGCAGTTATGCCGGGGGGAACAGCAATCAGCCCCAGCATTTT.

This clone was seen a few times. The chain is built from TRBV6-1 and TRBJ2-6, with D possibly matching TRBD1 (5 bases). The CDR3 length is 16 residues. V lost 2 bases and J lost 3, with 11 bases in between. Looked up from germline, CDR1 is MNHNS and CDR2 is SASEGT. For the CDR3, the DNA is TGTGCCAGCAGTGAACAGGGATGGGGTGGGGCCAACGTCCTGACTTTC. It encodes CASSEQGWGGANVLTF.

For the CDR3, the DNA is TGTGCCAGCAGTGACTCACCGGGGCCAATCTATGGCTACACCTTC. Translated: CASSDSPGPIYGYTF. The chain is built from TRBV6-4 and TRBJ1-2, with D maybe TRBD1 (5 bases). V was cut by 0 bases and J by 4 bases, with 12 bases left in between. The CDR3 length is 15 residues. The germline V gene has CDR1 MRHNA and CDR2 SNTAGT.

V and J are TRBV18 and TRBJ1-4; TRBD1 matches at 8 bases. The CDR3 runs 15 residues. J gave up 8 bases and V 1 base, and 6 bases lay outside the gene matches. Germline assignment: CDR1 KGHSH and CDR2 LQKENI. The CDR3 spells CASSPRSGQEEKLFF. As DNA, the CDR3 is TGTGCCAGCTCACCACGATCGGGACAGGAGGAAAAACTGTTTTTT. The full variable domain, rest sourced from reference TRBV18 and TRBJ1-4, is NAGVMQNPRHLVRRRGQEARLRCSPMKGHSHVYWYRQLPEEGLKFMVYLQKENIIDESGMPKERFSAEFPKEGPSILRIQQVVRGDSAAYFCASSPRSGQEEKLFFGSGTQLSVL.

This chain links TRBV18 with TRBJ2-7; D might be TRBD1 or TRBD2, each matching 5 bases. Germline CDR1 reads KGHSH; CDR2 reads LQKENI. CDR3 length: 13 residues. V was pared by 2 bases and J by 1 base, with 6 bases between. CDR3 nucleotides: TGTGCCAGCTCACCAGGGGGTTCCTACGAGCAGTACTTC. Its translation: CASSPGGSYEQYF. Filled out from reference TRBV18 and TRBJ2-7, the complete variable domain reads NAGVMQNPRHLVRRRGQEARLRCSPMKGHSHVYWYRQLPEEGLKFMVYLQKENIIDESGMPKERFSAEFPKEGPSILRIQQVVRGDSAAYFCASSPGGSYEQYFGPGTRLTVT.

J is TRBJ2-1 and V is TRBV18, with 9 bases lining up with TRBD2. The junction had 10 bases not matched to a gene; V was cut back by 0 bases and J by 10 bases. This CDR3 comprises 16 residues. CDR1 and CDR2 (germline): KGHSH, LQKENI. The CDR3 nucleotides read TGTGCCAGCTCACCACCGGCGGGGGGGGCCTATGGCGAGCAGTTCTTC. Protein sequence: CASSPPAGGAYGEQFF.

This clone has more than one count but fewer than ten. V usage is TRBV28 and J usage is TRBJ1-2, with 8 nucleotides matching TRBD1. The germline V gene encodes CDR1 MDHEN and CDR2 SYDVKM. This CDR3 spans 15 amino acids. Losses at the gene ends were 6 bases for V and 2 bases for J; bases not matched to a gene: 8. The CDR3 reads CASSLGQGLNYGYTF. For the CDR3, the DNA is TGTGCCAGCAGCCTAGGACAGGGACTCAACTATGGCTACACCTTC.

The chain uses TRBV7-7 and TRBJ2-5; possible D gene TRBD1, 6 bases. The V gene's germline CDR1 is SSHAT and CDR2 FNYEAQ (reference sequence). The CDR3 has 14 amino acids. Trimming stripped 1 base from V and 2 bases from J, with 8 bases between. CDR3 DNA sequence: TGTGCCAGCAGCTTAGGGACAGTACAAGAGACCCAGTACTTC. This encodes CASSLGTVQETQYF.